These 17 T cell receptor beta chains originate from one sample sequenced in a study of OX40 agonist ivuxolimab in advanced cancers. The repertoire was sequenced with immunoSEQ multiplex PCR; TCRdb's copy has only in-frame clones and lacks some. The sample lists 29,000 or so clones, roughly 92% occurring once. Sequencing was performed on CD4+ or CD8+ T cells sorted from blood, taken in a trial of the OX40 agonist ivuxolimab. Every receptor here comes from an adult with an advanced solid tumor such as melanoma, head and neck, liver or kidney cancer.

The table lists this clone with a few counts. The chain recombines TRBV9 with TRBJ1-2; D is uncertain. The ends were cut back, 0 bases at V and 4 bases at J, with 13 bases in the middle. The CDR3 consists of 15 residues. Germline V gene lookup returns CDR1 SGDLS and CDR2 YYNGEE. CDR3 sequence reads: CASSVGAGRSYGYTF. The CDR3, as DNA: TGTGCCAGCAGCGTAGGAGCGGGGAGGAGCTATGGCTACACCTTC.

The V gene is TRBV13, the J gene TRBJ2-2; 10 nucleotides line up with TRBD2. The CDR3 sequence is 17 residues long. J was trimmed by 6 bases and V by 1 base; bases with no gene match: 8. Looked up from germline, CDR1 is PRHDT and CDR2 is FYEKMQ (reference sequence). CDR3 region: CASSLDSSGGAPGELFF. In DNA form, the CDR3 reads TGTGCCAGCAGCTTAGATTCCAGCGGGGGGGCCCCCGGGGAGCTGTTTTTT. The full variable domain, in which reference TRBV13 and TRBJ2-2 provide the parts outside the CDR3, is AAGVIQSPRHLIKEKRETATLKCYPIPRHDTVYWYQQGPGQDPQFLISFYEKMQSDKGSIPDRFSAQQFSDYHSELNMSSLELGDSALYFCASSLDSSGGAPGELFFGEGSRLTVL.

The rearrangement uses TRBV7-2 and TRBJ1-1; D possibly corresponds to TRBD1 (6 bases). Germline CDR1 and CDR2: SGHTA and FQGNSA. This CDR3 region has 13 residues. Trimming cost V 2 bases and J 4 bases, with 8 bases left between them. CDR3 coding DNA: TGTGCCAGCAGCTTAACGGGGGCCACTGAAGCTTTCTTT. Translating gives CASSLTGATEAFF.

This chain joins TRBV5-1 and TRBJ1-1; possibly TRBD1 for D (5 bases). Trimming took off 5 bases at V and 3 bases at J, with 8 bases between the two ends. Germline V gene lookup returns CDR1 SGHRS and CDR2 YFSETQ. The CDR3 spans 12 residues. In DNA form, the CDR3 reads TGCGCCAGCAGGGGCAGGGACACTGAAGCTTTCTTT. Translating it yields CASRGRDTEAFF.

V gene TRBV2 combines with J gene TRBJ1-5; D gene ambiguous. The ends were cut back, 6 bases at V and 4 bases at J, with 16 bases in the middle. There are 15 residues in the CDR3. CDR1 SNHLY and CDR2 FYNNEI come from the germline V gene. This chain's CDR3 is CASREDGRMNQPQHF. DNA for the CDR3: TGTGCCAGCAGGGAGGATGGCAGGATGAATCAGCCCCAGCATTTT.

The CDR3 coding sequence is TGTGCCAGCATCTTCGACAGGGGGCTAGGCACTGAAGCTTTCTTT. As protein: CASIFDRGLGTEAFF. The chain recombines TRBV28 with TRBJ1-1, with 10 bases matching TRBD1. The junction had 9 bases not matched to a gene; V was cut back by 7 bases and J by 4 bases. The CDR3 has 15 residues. Germline CDR1 and CDR2: MDHEN and SYDVKM.

The V gene is TRBV6-5, the J gene TRBJ2-7, with D perhaps TRBD1 (5 bases). The CDR3 is 13 residues long. Germline assignment: CDR1 MNHEY and CDR2 SVGAGI. V was clipped by 7 bases and J by 1 base, with 11 bases between them. The CDR3 here is CASNLRESYEQYF. CDR3 sequence (DNA): TGTGCCAGCAATCTCAGGGAATCCTACGAGCAGTACTTC.

This chain uses TRBV19 with TRBJ2-2; unclear D gene. Germline CDR1 and CDR2: LNHDA and SQIVND (reference sequence). Trimming removed 8 bases from V and 4 bases from J, with 8 bases in between. This CDR3 region has 12 residues. This CDR3 reads CASLVGTGELFF. The CDR3 nucleotides read TGTGCCAGTCTGGTGGGCACCGGGGAGCTGTTTTTT.

CDR3 in DNA: TGTGCCAGCAGTGGGCAGGGGGGCCGCAATGAGCAGTTCTTC. It specifies CASSGQGGRNEQFF. This chain links TRBV9 with TRBJ2-1; a weak D match, TRBD1 (7 bases). The CDR3 is 14 amino acids. The ends were cut back, 5 bases at V and 6 bases at J, with 15 bases in the middle. The V gene's germline CDR1 is SGDLS and CDR2 YYNGEE.

The chain joins TRBV6-5 to TRBJ2-5; TRBD1 matches at 10 bases. Gene TRBJ2-7 matches the end of the DNA better, so the J call may be wrong. CDR1 is MNHEY, CDR2 SVGAGI, per germline. The CDR3 totals 15 residues. The CDR3 spells CASSSPGTGADEQYF. CDR3 nucleotide sequence: TGTGCCAGCAGCTCCCCCGGGACAGGGGCAGACGAGCAGTACTTC.

This clone was observed a few times. CDR3 DNA: TGTGCCAGCAGTTTCAGGGAGAGGGTTACTGAAGCTTTCTTT. It specifies CASSFRERVTEAFF. The rearrangement links TRBV6-5 to TRBJ1-1; possibly TRBD1 for D (5 bases). Trimming took off 4 bases at V and 5 bases at J, with 14 bases between the two ends. The CDR3 covers 14 residues. Per the germline V gene, CDR1 is MNHEY and CDR2 is SVGAGI.

The V call is TRBV7-2, the J call TRBJ1-1; TRBD1 might be the D (6 bases). CDR3 size: 15 residues. V was shortened by 3 bases and J by 0 bases, with 11 bases between the two germline ends. Germline values: CDR1 SGHTA, CDR2 FQGNSA. The CDR3 sequence is CASSLGGRMNTEAFF. CDR3 coding DNA: TGTGCCAGCAGCTTGGGGGGCAGGATGAACACTGAAGCTTTCTTT.

V gene TRBV4-3 combines with J gene TRBJ2-1, with D possibly matching TRBD2 (5 bases). There are 17 residues in the CDR3. CDR1 LGHNA and CDR2 YSLEER come from the germline V gene. V shed 1 base and J shed 3 bases, with 16 bases lying between them. The CDR3 loop is CASSQGVPSSVYNEQFF. CDR3 in DNA: TGCGCCAGCAGCCAAGGGGTCCCTAGCTCGGTCTACAATGAGCAGTTCTTC.

V and J are TRBV19 and TRBJ1-1, with D unclear. Trimming pared 5 bases from V and 7 bases from J, leaving 14 bases between. CDR3 length: 13 residues. CDR1 and CDR2 from the germline V gene are LNHDA and SQIVND (reference sequence). The CDR3 DNA reads TGTGCCAGTAGTGCAAGACACAATCTTGAAGCTTTCTTT. Its protein is CASSARHNLEAFF. The full variable domain, in which reference TRBV19 and TRBJ1-1 provide the parts outside the CDR3, is DGGITQSPKYLFRKEGQNVTLSCEQNLNHDAMYWYRQDPGQGLRLIYYSQIVNDFQKGDIAEGYSVSREKKESFPLTVTSAQKNPTAFYLCASSARHNLEAFFGQGTRLTVV.

The chain recombines TRBV9 with TRBJ2-5; 12 bases are shared with TRBD2. The length of the CDR3 is 15 residues. V was pared by 3 bases and J by 5 bases, with 5 bases of the junction left unmatched. Germline loops: CDR1 SGDLS, CDR2 YYNGEE. The CDR3 DNA follows: TGTGCCAGCAGCGCTAGCGGGGGGGCGTTGGAGACCCAGTACTTC. Encoded protein: CASSASGGALETQYF.

V and J are TRBV10-2 and TRBJ2-2, with D perhaps TRBD1 (6 bases). In germline, CDR1 is WSHSY, CDR2 SAAADI. The V end lost 6 bases, the J end lost 4 bases, and 12 bases lay between the germline ends. This CDR3 has 14 amino acids. DNA of the CDR3: TGCGCCAGCAGCTGGGGGCGAGGCACCGGGGAGCTGTTTTTT. Amino acid sequence: CASSWGRGTGELFF.

V gene TRBV13 combines with J gene TRBJ2-3; tentatively, D is TRBD2 (5 bases). Germline V CDR1 and CDR2: PRHDT, FYEKMQ (reference sequence). The germline V and J ends were trimmed by 1 base and 0 bases, with 11 bases remaining between them. The CDR3 is made up of 16 amino acids. CDR3 loop: CASSLALRASTDTQYF. CDR3 coding DNA: TGTGCCAGCAGCTTAGCTTTGCGGGCCAGCACAGATACGCAGTATTTT. The variable domain in full, with the rest retrieved from reference TRBV13 and TRBJ2-3, is AAGVIQSPRHLIKEKRETATLKCYPIPRHDTVYWYQQGPGQDPQFLISFYEKMQSDKGSIPDRFSAQQFSDYHSELNMSSLELGDSALYFCASSLALRASTDTQYFGPGTRLTVL.